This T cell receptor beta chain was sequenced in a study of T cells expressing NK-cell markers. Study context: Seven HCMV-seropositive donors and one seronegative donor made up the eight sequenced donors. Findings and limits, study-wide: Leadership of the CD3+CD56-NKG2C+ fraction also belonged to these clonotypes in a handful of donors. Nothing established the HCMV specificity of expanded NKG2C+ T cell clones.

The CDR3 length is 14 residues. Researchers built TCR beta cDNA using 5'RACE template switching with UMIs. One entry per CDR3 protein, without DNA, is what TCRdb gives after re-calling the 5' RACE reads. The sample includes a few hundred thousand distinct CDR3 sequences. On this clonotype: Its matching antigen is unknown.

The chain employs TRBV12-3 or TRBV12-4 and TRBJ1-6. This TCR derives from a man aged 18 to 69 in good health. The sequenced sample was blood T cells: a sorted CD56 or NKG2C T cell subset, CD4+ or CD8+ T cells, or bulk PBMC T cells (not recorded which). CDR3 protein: CASSWVGYNSPLHF.